This T cell receptor beta chain was profiled in a study of blood T cells in healthy people across ages. The V gene end was trimmed by 3 bases and the J gene end by 0 bases; junction bases not matched to a gene: 10. The CDR3 is 19 residues long. Sample-barcoded 5' priming and a J-beta primer mix drove a second PCR of roughly 7 to 11 cycles. TCRdb fed the 5' RACE reads into MiXCR, producing one record per CDR3 protein. Of roughly 1,300,000 distinct CDR3 sequences in the sample, approximately 59% are singletons; the top ten hold 5.5% to 8%. A single count supports this clonotype. The chain is built from TRBV12-3 or TRBV12-4 and TRBJ2-3, with 12 bases fitting TRBD2. The receptor comes from a man between 18 and 35 years old in good health. Sample: blood. This CDR3 is CASSLILLAGGPSTDTQYF. In DNA, the CDR3 is TGTGCCAGCAGTTTGATCTTGCTAGCGGGGGGGCCTAGCACAGATACGCAGTATTTT.